These 21 T cell receptor beta chains share one sample of origin, sequenced in a study of human T cells and chemical hapten exposure. Time point reported: healthy volunteer bleed at 2 weeks. The study extracted total RNA from unfractionated whole blood. MiXCR, applied by TCRdb to the RACE reads, yields one record per CDR3 protein. The table has some 120,000 distinct CDR3 sequences, approximately 10% seen once. Sequenced input: whole blood. The receptors come from a male donor in good health. Some clones in this sample may be carry-over from other donors' samples.

This clonotype was found a few times. The J gene is TRBJ1-3, the V gene TRBV20-1; the D is unclear. V dropped 3 bases and J dropped 1 base, with 7 bases sitting between them. Germline V lookup: CDR1 DFQATT, CDR2 SNEGSKA (reference sequence). CDR3 length: 13 amino acids. Here the CDR3 DNA reads TGCAGTGCTAGTCGGGCTTCTGGAAACACCATATATTTT. This sequence encodes CSASRASGNTIYF.

This clonotype occurred a few times. The chain combines TRBV9 with TRBJ1-2; TRBD1 is a possible D gene (5 bases). V dropped 0 bases and J dropped 4 bases, with 16 bases sitting between them. Germline CDR1 and CDR2: SGDLS and YYNGEE. The CDR3 loop spans 16 amino acids. CDR3 in amino acids: CASSVAALGGGYGYTF. CDR3 nucleotide sequence: TGTGCCAGCAGCGTAGCGGCGTTGGGGGGGGGCTATGGCTACACCTTC. Looking up the rest from reference TRBV9 and TRBJ1-2 gives the full variable domain: DSGVTQTPKHLITATGQRVTLRCSPRSGDLSVYWYQQSLDQGLQFLIQYYNGEERAKGNILERFSAQQFPDLHSELNLSSLELGDSALYFCASSVAALGGGYGYTFGSGTRLTVV.

The CDR3 region has the DNA TGCAGTGCTAGTAACGGGTCCAACACTGAAGCTTTCTTT. Protein product: CSASNGSNTEAFF. The chain joins TRBV20-1 to TRBJ1-1; unclear D gene. V gave up 3 bases and J gave up 2 bases, with 10 bases separating them. Germline V gives CDR1 DFQATT, CDR2 SNEGSKA (reference sequence). This CDR3 spans 13 amino acids.

V is TRBV6-2 or TRBV6-3 and J is TRBJ1-1; a weak D match, TRBD1 (6 bases). Germline V lookup: CDR1 MNHEY, CDR2 SVGEGT. The CDR3 sequence is 14 residues long. The germline V and J ends were trimmed by 6 bases and 10 bases, with 21 bases remaining between them. CDR3: CASSSGGLPGGAFF. The CDR3 DNA follows: TGTGCCAGCAGCTCTGGGGGCCTCCCGGGGGGAGCTTTCTTT.

This clonotype has a handful of counts. J is TRBJ1-3 and V is TRBV7-8, with 10 bases aligning to TRBD1. Germline lookup yields CDR1 SGHVS and CDR2 FQNEAQ. V was clipped by 3 bases and J by 2 bases; unmatched bases: 4. The CDR3 has 16 amino acids. The CDR3 loop is CASSFGGQGAGNTIYF. For the CDR3, the DNA is TGTGCCAGCAGCTTCGGTGGACAGGGGGCTGGAAACACCATATATTTT. Based on the CDR3 plus reference TRBV7-8 and TRBJ1-3, the full variable domain is GAGVSQSPRYKVAKRGQDVALRCDPISGHVSLFWYQQALGQGPEFLTYFQNEAQLDKSGLPSDRFFAERPEGSVSTLKIQRTQQEDSAVYLCASSFGGQGAGNTIYFGEGSWLTVV.

This clonotype has a count of ten or more. The chain employs TRBV7-2 and TRBJ2-4; TRBD1 matches 11 bases. The germline V gene encodes CDR1 SGHTA and CDR2 FQGNSA. The CDR3 sequence is 19 residues long. The V gene end was trimmed by 1 base and the J gene end by 1 base; junction bases not matched to a gene: 9. The CDR3 DNA is TGTGCCAGCAGCTTAGAGGGACAGGGGGGGCGCGGGGCCAAAAACATTCAGTACTTC. Translation: CASSLEGQGGRGAKNIQYF.

This clonotype was detected only a few times. This chain joins TRBV14 and TRBJ2-3, with TRBD2 identical over 8 bases. Germline loops: CDR1 SGHDN, CDR2 FVKESK. The CDR3 length is 19 residues. V dropped 0 bases and J dropped 4; count of bases not matched to a gene: 15. The CDR3 DNA sequence: TGTGCCAGCAGCCAAGATCACCCCCTGGAGCGGGAGTTACCAGATACGCAGTATTTT. It encodes CASSQDHPLERELPDTQYF.

This clonotype was picked up a small number of times. The rearrangement joins TRBV27 to TRBJ2-6; D possibly corresponds to TRBD2 (6 bases). CDR3 length: 15 amino acids. V dropped 4 bases and J dropped 2 bases, with 9 bases sitting between them. The germline V gene encodes CDR1 MNHEY and CDR2 SMNVEV (reference sequence). CDR3 coding DNA: TGTGCCAGCAGTTGGAGGGAGACTGGGGCCAACGTCCTGACTTTC. As protein: CASSWRETGANVLTF.

This clonotype occurred a few times. The chain has TRBV5-1 and TRBJ2-2; 8 nucleotides line up with TRBD1. V shed 6 bases, J shed 6 bases, and the junction held 7 bases outside the gene matches. CDR1 and CDR2 (germline): SGHRS, YFSETQ. This CDR3 is built from 14 residues. The CDR3 bases are TGCGCCAGCACTTCCGGGACAGGCCCCGGGGAGCTGTTTTTT. Residues: CASTSGTGPGELFF. Complete variable domain (other parts from reference TRBV5-1 and TRBJ2-2): KAGVTQTPRYLIKTRGQQVTLSCSPISGHRSVSWYQQTPGQGLQFLFEYFSETQRNKGNFPGRFSGRQFSNSRSEMNVSTLELGDSALYLCASTSGTGPGELFFGEGSRLTVL.

This clonotype was recorded many times. Compared with germline, one end of the junction differs, possibly owing to a read error. The V gene is TRBV11-2, the J gene TRBJ1-2; D perhaps matches TRBD1 (5 bases). The CDR3 length is 13 residues. Germline loops: CDR1 SGHAT, CDR2 FQNNGV. The CDR3 region is CASSLDSYYGYTF. The CDR3 DNA reads as TGTGCCAGCAGCCTAGACAGTTACTATGGCTACACCTTC. Full variable domain (rest looked up from reference TRBV11-2 and TRBJ1-2): EAGVAQSPRYKIIEKRQSVAFWCNPISGHATLYWYQQILGQGPKLLIQFQNNGVVDDSQLPKDRFSAERLKGVDSTLKIQPAKLEDSAVYLCASSLDSYYGYTFGSGTRLTVV.

The chain joins TRBV2 to TRBJ2-1; TRBD2 matches at 9 bases. Trimming took 2 bases from V and 6 from J; bases not matched to a gene: 5. This CDR3 is 15 amino acids long. Germline loops: CDR1 SNHLY, CDR2 FYNNEI. CDR3 coding DNA: TGTGCCAGCAGTGAACCTACTAGCGGGCTCAATGAGCAGTTCTTC. This encodes CASSEPTSGLNEQFF.

This clonotype appeared a few times. V is TRBV7-9 and J is TRBJ2-7; no clear D. CDR1 SEHNR and CDR2 FQNEAQ come from the germline V gene (reference sequence). V was shortened by 3 bases and J by 2 bases, with 11 bases between the two germline ends. The CDR3 is 14 amino acids. CDR3 sequence: CASSLSLETYEQYF. The CDR3 DNA reads TGTGCCAGCAGCTTGTCCCTAGAAACCTACGAGCAGTACTTC.

This clonotype was counted ten times or more. This chain joins TRBV11-2 and TRBJ1-6, with D possibly matching TRBD1 (5 bases). This CDR3 region has 15 residues. In germline, CDR1 is SGHAT, CDR2 FQNNGV. Trimming removed 4 bases from V and 14 bases from J, with 21 bases in between. CDR3 sequence: CASSSPGRPQRTLHF. The CDR3 bases are TGTGCCAGCAGCTCCCCGGGACGGCCTCAAAGGACCCTCCACTTT.

The V gene is TRBV20-1, the J gene TRBJ2-5, with D perhaps matching TRBD1 (6 bases). CDR1 is DFQATT and CDR2 is SNEGSKA in the germline V gene (reference sequence). CDR3 length equals 12 residues. The V and J ends lost 5 bases and 3 bases respectively, with 10 bases between them. The CDR3 spells CSADQGKETQYF. CDR3 sequence (DNA): TGCAGTGCTGACCAGGGGAAAGAGACCCAGTACTTC.

The chain uses TRBV15 and TRBJ2-1, with TRBD2 identical over 10 bases. Germline V gene data show CDR1 as LNHNV and CDR2 as YYDKDF (reference sequence). The CDR3 has 16 residues. V was clipped by 3 bases and J by 2 bases; unmatched bases: 4. CDR3 amino acids: CATSSVLAGTYNEQFF. Written as DNA, the CDR3 is TGTGCCACCAGCAGCGTACTAGCGGGGACCTACAATGAGCAGTTCTTC.

This clonotype was detected ten times or more. V is TRBV18 and J is TRBJ1-1, with 8 bases matching TRBD1. CDR1 is KGHSH and CDR2 is LQKENI in the germline V gene. With V trimmed by 3 bases and J by 11 bases, 8 bases remained unmatched. CDR3 size: 13 residues. CDR3: CASSPERQGSAFF. CDR3 nucleotide sequence: TGTGCCAGCTCACCTGAGAGACAGGGGTCGGCTTTCTTT. Combining the CDR3 with reference TRBV18 and TRBJ1-1 gives the whole variable domain NAGVMQNPRHLVRRRGQEARLRCSPMKGHSHVYWYRQLPEEGLKFMVYLQKENIIDESGMPKERFSAEFPKEGPSILRIQQVVRGDSAAYFCASSPERQGSAFFGQGTRLTVV.

There are many counts of this clonotype. This rearrangement joins TRBV2 to TRBJ2-7, with 9 bases lining up with TRBD1. Germline V gives CDR1 SNHLY, CDR2 FYNNEI. The CDR3 length is 15 residues. Trimming at V came to 7 bases and at J to 0 bases, leaving 7 bases not matched to a gene. Here the CDR3 reads CASKAGTGFSYEQYF. CDR3 bases: TGTGCCAGCAAGGCCGGGACAGGGTTCTCCTACGAGCAGTACTTC.

There are many counts of this clonotype. The CDR3 reads CASSVRGRSNQPQHF. The CDR3 nucleotides read TGTGCCAGCAGTGTGCGAGGGCGGAGCAATCAGCCCCAGCATTTT. The chain uses TRBV25-1 and TRBJ1-5; D gene ambiguous. Germline V CDR1 and CDR2: MGHDK, SYGVNS. The V and J ends lost 4 bases and 1 base respectively, with 11 bases between them. The CDR3 loop spans 15 amino acids.

The chain recombines TRBV14 with TRBJ2-7, with no clear D. The CDR3 consists of 16 residues. Germline V gene lookup returns CDR1 SGHDN and CDR2 FVKESK. Trimming pared 1 base from V and 2 bases from J, leaving 15 bases between. Here the CDR3 DNA reads TGTGCCAGCAGCCAAGTTGCGGCAGCCCTACCCTACGAGCAGTACTTC. Protein: CASSQVAAALPYEQYF.

The chain links TRBV5-1 to TRBJ2-5, with 11 bases that match TRBD1. Germline V gives CDR1 SGHRS, CDR2 YFSETQ. The CDR3 runs 16 residues. The V segment lost 0 bases and the J segment 5 bases; nucleotides outside the gene matches: 6. CDR3 DNA sequence: TGCGCCAGCAGCTTGGATGAGGACAGGGGGCGGGAGACCCAGTACTTC. It translates to CASSLDEDRGRETQYF.

The chain recombines TRBV5-1 with TRBJ2-6; 8 nucleotides match TRBD1. There are 23 residues in the CDR3. Looked up from germline, CDR1 is SGHRS and CDR2 is YFSETQ. V trimming: 4 bases; J trimming: 0 bases; junction bases outside the gene matches: 24. The CDR3 reads CASSPPYQNPSRQGTSGANVLTF. DNA for the CDR3: TGCGCCAGCAGCCCACCCTACCAGAACCCCTCCCGACAGGGGACCTCTGGGGCCAACGTCCTGACTTTC.